This TCR beta chain was documented in a study of cytomegalovirus exposure and HLA in healthy donors. Broader study findings: Among the CMV-associated chains, a few were confirmed in vitro as specific for CMV antigens.

The PCR ran on 60 Vbeta and 13 Jbeta primers. Data came from immunoSEQ multiplex PCR; TCRdb stores just in-frame clones and leaves some out. Here the sample spans fewer than 200,000 clones, around 80% being singletons. V dropped 7 bases and J dropped 0 bases, with 16 bases sitting between them. The CDR3 has 16 amino acids. Germline lookup yields CDR1 SGHTA and CDR2 FQGTGA. In its sample, this clone was seen once. Its target is unknown. The sample was PBMCs. The TCR originated in a man aged 25-45 years in good health and CMV-seronegative. The rearrangement joins TRBV7-3 to TRBJ2-1, with D possibly being TRBD2 (6 bases). For the CDR3, the DNA is TGTGCCAGCACCTCGGGTAGCGGAAACTCCTACAATGAGCAGTTCTTC. Encoded protein: CASTSGSGNSYNEQFF.